This T cell receptor beta chain was sequenced for a study of regulatory T cells in long-lasting Graves disease. Study conclusions and caveats: The study examined only peripheral blood, not thyroid tissue. Persistent Graves' cases showed lower TCR diversity than newly diagnosed cases.

Regarding time point: newly diagnosed GD, antithyroid drugs for less than 3 months. Preparation of the TCR library used RNA extracted from PBMCs. Germline assignment: CDR1 SGHRS and CDR2 YFSETQ. The CDR3 loop spans 17 amino acids. Trimming took 0 bases from V and 3 from J; bases not matched to a gene: 10. This clonotype was seen many times. Its target is unknown. Arm-PCR of CDR3 regions with iRepertoire HTBI primers generated TCR beta libraries. MiXCR, applied by TCRdb to the multiplex PCR reads, yields one record per CDR3 protein. The table includes roughly 400,000 distinct CDR3 sequences, about a sixth detected once. The same sample was also used in a study of T cells in Graves' hyperthyroidism and ophthalmopathy. That paper states: Diagnosis relied on clinical symptoms, serum thyroxine and TRAb, thyroid ultrasound and orbital computed tomography. The HTBI primer set was used in a first-round RT-PCR of the TCR CDR3.

The source of this sequence is a young woman with Graves disease. Here the sequenced sample was peripheral blood mononuclear cells (PBMCs), taken at new diagnosis, from a patient treated with antithyroid drugs. This chain connects TRBV5-1 to TRBJ2-3; 7 nucleotides align to TRBD1. CDR3 sequence: CASSLEGPGQLTDTQYF. The CDR3 nucleotides are TGCGCCAGCAGCTTGGAAGGACCGGGACAGCTAACAGATACGCAGTATTTT.